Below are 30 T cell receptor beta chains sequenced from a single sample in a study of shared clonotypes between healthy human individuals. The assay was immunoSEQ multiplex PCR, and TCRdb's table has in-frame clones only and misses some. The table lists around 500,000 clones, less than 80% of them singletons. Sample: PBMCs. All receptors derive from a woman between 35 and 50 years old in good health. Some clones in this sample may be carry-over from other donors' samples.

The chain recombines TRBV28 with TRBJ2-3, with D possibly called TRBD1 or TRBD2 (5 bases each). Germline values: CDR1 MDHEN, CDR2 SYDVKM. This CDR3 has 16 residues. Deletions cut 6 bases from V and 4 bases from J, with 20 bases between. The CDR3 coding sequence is TGTGCCAGCAGCTGGGACCCCGTCCCTCCCTCAGATACGCAGTATTTT. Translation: CASSWDPVPPSDTQYF.

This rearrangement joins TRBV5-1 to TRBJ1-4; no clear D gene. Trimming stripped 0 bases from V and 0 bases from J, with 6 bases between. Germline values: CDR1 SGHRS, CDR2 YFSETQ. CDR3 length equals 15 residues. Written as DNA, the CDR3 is TGCGCCAGCAGCTTGGATGGTGCAACTAATGAAAAACTGTTTTTT. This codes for CASSLDGATNEKLFF.

The CDR3, as DNA: TGTGCCAGCAGTTTATCCGACAGAGGCCAGCCCCAGCATTTT. This encodes CASSLSDRGQPQHF. V and J are TRBV27 and TRBJ1-5; D perhaps matches TRBD1 (5 bases). The V end was cut by 0 bases, the J end by 7 bases, with 10 bases between. The CDR3 has 14 amino acids. The germline V gene encodes CDR1 MNHEY and CDR2 SMNVEV (reference sequence).

This CDR3 reads CASSEWGRDAFF. The CDR3 DNA sequence: TGTGCCAGCAGTGAATGGGGGCGCGATGCTTTCTTT. This rearrangement joins TRBV25-1 to TRBJ1-1; tentative D call: TRBD1 (6 bases). This CDR3 has 12 amino acids. V dropped 1 base and J dropped 11 bases, with 11 bases sitting between them. Germline V gives CDR1 MGHDK, CDR2 SYGVNS.

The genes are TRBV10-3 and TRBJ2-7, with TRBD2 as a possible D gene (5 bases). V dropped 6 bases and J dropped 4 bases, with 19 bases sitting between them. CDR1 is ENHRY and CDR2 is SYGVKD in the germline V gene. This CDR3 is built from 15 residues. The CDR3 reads CAIRPVAGPDYEQYF. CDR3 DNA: TGTGCCATCAGGCCGGTTGCGGGCCCAGATTACGAGCAGTACTTC.

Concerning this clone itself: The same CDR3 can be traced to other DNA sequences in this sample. This chain's CDR3 is CASSRSGRAYNEQFF. The CDR3 DNA reads TGTGCCAGCAGCAGAAGCGGGAGAGCCTACAATGAGCAGTTCTTC. The chain carries TRBV6-5 and TRBJ2-1, with TRBD2 matching 8 bases. This CDR3 region has 15 residues. With V trimmed by 6 bases and J by 2 bases, 6 bases remained unmatched. CDR1 is MNHEY and CDR2 is SVGAGI in the germline V gene.

As DNA, the CDR3 is TGTGCCAGCATCGGGACTTCACTCTCCTACGAGCAGTACTTC. Its protein product is CASIGTSLSYEQYF. V and J are TRBV28 and TRBJ2-7; TRBD2 might be the D (6 bases). CDR1 and CDR2 from the germline V gene are MDHEN and SYDVKM. The V end lost 7 bases, the J end lost 0 bases, and 13 bases lay between the germline ends. The CDR3 spans 14 residues. The whole variable domain, remainder taken from reference TRBV28 and TRBJ2-7, is DVKVTQSSRYLVKRTGEKVFLECVQDMDHENMFWYRQDPGLGLRLIYFSYDVKMKEKGDIPEGYSVSREKKERFSLILESASTNQTSMYLCASIGTSLSYEQYFGPGTRLTVT.

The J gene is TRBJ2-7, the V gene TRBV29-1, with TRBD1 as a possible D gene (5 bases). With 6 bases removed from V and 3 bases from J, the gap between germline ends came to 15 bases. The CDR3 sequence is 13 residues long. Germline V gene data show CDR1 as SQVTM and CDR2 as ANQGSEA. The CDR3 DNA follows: TGCAGCGTATGGGGTGACAGACACTACGAGCAGTACTTC. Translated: CSVWGDRHYEQYF.

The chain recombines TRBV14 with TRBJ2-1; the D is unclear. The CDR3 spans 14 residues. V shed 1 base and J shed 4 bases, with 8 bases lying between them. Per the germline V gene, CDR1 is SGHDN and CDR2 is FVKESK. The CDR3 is CASSQGGRYNEQFF. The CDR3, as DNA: TGTGCCAGCAGCCAAGGAGGACGATACAATGAGCAGTTCTTC.

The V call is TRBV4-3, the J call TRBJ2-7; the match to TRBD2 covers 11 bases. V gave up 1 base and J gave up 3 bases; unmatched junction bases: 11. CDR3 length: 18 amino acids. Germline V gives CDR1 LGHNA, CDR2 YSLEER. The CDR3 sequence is CASSQVAGSLAGGYEQYF. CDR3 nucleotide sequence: TGCGCCAGCAGCCAAGTCGCAGGTTCCCTAGCGGGAGGCTACGAGCAGTACTTC.

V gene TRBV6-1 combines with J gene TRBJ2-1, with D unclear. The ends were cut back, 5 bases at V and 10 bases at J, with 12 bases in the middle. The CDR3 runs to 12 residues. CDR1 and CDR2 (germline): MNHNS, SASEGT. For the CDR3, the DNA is TGTGCCAGCAGTCGGACCTTCCGGGAGCAGTTCTTC. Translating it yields CASSRTFREQFF.

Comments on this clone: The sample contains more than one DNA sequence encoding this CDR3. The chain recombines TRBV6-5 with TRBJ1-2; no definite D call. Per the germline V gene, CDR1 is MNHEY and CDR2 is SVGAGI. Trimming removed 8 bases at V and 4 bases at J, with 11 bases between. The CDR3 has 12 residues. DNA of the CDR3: TGTGCCAGCCGACAAGGGTCCTATGGCTACACCTTC. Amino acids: CASRQGSYGYTF.

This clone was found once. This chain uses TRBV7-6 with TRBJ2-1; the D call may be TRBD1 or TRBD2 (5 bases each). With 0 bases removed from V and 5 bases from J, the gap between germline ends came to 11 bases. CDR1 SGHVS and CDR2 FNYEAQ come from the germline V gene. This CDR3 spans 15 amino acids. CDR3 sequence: CASSLAGDVHNEQFF. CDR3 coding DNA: TGTGCCAGCAGCTTAGCGGGGGACGTCCACAATGAGCAGTTCTTC.

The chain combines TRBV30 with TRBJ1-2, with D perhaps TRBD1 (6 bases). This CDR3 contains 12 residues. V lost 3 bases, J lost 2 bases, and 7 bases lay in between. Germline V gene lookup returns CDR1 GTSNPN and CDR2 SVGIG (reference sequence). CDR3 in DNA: TGTGCCTGGAGAAGGGGGAACTATGGCTACACCTTC. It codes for CAWRRGNYGYTF.

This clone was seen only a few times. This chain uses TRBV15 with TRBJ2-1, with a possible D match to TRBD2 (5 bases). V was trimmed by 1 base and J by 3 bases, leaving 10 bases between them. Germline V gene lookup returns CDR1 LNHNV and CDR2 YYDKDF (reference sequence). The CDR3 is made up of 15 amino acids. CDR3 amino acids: CATSRARAVYNEQFF. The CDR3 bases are TGTGCCACCAGCAGAGCGCGAGCGGTCTACAATGAGCAGTTCTTC.

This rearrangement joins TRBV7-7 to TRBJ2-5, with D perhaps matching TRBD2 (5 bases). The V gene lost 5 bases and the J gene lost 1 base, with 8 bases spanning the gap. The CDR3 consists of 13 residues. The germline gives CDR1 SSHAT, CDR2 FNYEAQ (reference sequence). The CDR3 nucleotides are TGTGCCAGCAGCCAAGGACTCCAAGAGACCCAGTACTTC. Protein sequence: CASSQGLQETQYF.

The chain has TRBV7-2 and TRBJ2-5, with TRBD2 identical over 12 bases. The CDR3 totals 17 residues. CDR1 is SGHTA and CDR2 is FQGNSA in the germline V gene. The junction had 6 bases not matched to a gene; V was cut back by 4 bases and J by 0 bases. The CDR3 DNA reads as TGTGCCAGCAGCTCGGGACTAGCGGGCCGGTACCAAGAGACCCAGTACTTC. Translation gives CASSSGLAGRYQETQYF.

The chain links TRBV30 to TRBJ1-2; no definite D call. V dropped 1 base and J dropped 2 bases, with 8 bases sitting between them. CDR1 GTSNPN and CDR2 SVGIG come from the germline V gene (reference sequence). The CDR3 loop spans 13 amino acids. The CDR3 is CAWSGGNNYGYTF. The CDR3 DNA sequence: TGTGCCTGGAGTGGCGGGAACAACTATGGCTACACCTTC.

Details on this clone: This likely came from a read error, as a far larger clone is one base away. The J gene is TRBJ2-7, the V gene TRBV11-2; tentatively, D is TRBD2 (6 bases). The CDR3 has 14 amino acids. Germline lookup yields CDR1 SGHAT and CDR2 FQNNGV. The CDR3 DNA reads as TGTGTCAGCAGTCACGGACTACGTGGTGAGGAGCAGTACTTC. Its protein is CVSSHGLRGEEQYF. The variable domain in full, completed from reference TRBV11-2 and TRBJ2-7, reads EAGVAQSPRYKIIEKRQSVAFWCNPISGHATLYWYQQILGQGPKLLIQFQNNGVVDDSQLPKDRFSAERLKGVDSTLKIQPAKLEDSAVYLCVSSHGLRGEEQYFGPGTRLTVT.

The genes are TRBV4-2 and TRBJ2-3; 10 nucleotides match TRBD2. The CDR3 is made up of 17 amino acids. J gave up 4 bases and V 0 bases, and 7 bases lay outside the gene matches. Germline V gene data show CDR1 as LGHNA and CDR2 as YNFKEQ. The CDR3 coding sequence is TGTGCCAGCAGCCAAGATCTCGTGCTAGCGGGAGCAGATACGCAGTATTTT. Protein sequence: CASSQDLVLAGADTQYF.

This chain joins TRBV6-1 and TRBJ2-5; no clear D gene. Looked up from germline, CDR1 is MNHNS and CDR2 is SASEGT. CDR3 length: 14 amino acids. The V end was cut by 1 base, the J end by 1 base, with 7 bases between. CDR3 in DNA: TGTGCCAGCAGTGAAGACACAGTCCAAGAGACCCAGTACTTC. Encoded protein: CASSEDTVQETQYF.

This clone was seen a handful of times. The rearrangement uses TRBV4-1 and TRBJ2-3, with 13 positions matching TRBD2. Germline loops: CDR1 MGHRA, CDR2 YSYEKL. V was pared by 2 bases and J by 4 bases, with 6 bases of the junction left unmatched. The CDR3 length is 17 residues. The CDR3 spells CASSQLWTSGSADTQYF. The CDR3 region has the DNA TGCGCCAGCAGCCAATTATGGACTAGCGGGAGCGCAGATACGCAGTATTTT.

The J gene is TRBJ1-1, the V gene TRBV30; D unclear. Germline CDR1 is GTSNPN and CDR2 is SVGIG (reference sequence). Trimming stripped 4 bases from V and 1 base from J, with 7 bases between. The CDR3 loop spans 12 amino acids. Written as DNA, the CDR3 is TGTGCCTGGAAGGTCACGAACACTGAAGCTTTCTTT. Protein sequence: CAWKVTNTEAFF.

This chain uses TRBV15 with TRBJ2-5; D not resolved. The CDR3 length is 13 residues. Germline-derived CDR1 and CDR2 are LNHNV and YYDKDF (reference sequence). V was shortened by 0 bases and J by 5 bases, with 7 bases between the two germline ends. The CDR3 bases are TGTGCCACCAGCAGAGATCGGATGGAGACCCAGTACTTC. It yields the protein CATSRDRMETQYF.

CDR3 in DNA: TGTGCCAGCTCGGGACAGGCGATCTCCACCGGGGAGCTGTTTTTT. Protein product: CASSGQAISTGELFF. The rearrangement uses TRBV19 and TRBJ2-2; 8 bases line up with TRBD1. V trimming: 9 bases; J trimming: 4 bases; junction bases outside the gene matches: 10. The CDR3 is 15 amino acids. Germline lookup yields CDR1 LNHDA and CDR2 SQIVND (reference sequence).

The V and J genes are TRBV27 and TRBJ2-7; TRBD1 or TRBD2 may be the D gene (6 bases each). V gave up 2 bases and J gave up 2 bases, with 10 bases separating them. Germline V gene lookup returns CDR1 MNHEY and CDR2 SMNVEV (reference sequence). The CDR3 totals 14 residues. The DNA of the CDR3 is TGTGCCAGCAGTTTAACGGGGGCGGCCTACGAGCAGTACTTC. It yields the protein CASSLTGAAYEQYF.

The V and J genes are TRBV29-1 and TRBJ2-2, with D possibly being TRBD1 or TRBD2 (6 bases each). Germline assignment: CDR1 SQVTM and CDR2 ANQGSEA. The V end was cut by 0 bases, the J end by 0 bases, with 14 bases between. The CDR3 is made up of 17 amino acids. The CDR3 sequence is CSVEDARGPANTGELFF. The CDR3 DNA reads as TGCAGCGTTGAAGACGCCCGGGGGCCCGCGAACACCGGGGAGCTGTTTTTT.

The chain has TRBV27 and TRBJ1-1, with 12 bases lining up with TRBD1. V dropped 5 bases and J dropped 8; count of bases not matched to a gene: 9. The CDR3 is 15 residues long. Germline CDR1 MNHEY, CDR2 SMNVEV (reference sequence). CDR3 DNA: TGTGCCAGCAGTAGAGGGACAGGGGGCGGGGGAGAAGCTTTCTTT. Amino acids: CASSRGTGGGGEAFF.

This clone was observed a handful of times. CDR3 in amino acids: CASSLAGQGFGELFF. Written as DNA, the CDR3 is TGCGCCAGCAGCTTGGCTGGACAGGGGTTTGGCGAGCTGTTTTTT. The rearrangement uses TRBV5-1 and TRBJ2-2, with 9 bases lining up with TRBD1. Germline CDR1 is SGHRS and CDR2 is YFSETQ. J was trimmed by 11 bases and V by 0 bases; bases with no gene match: 8. The CDR3 is made up of 15 amino acids. Variable domain in full (rest from reference TRBV5-1 and TRBJ2-2): KAGVTQTPRYLIKTRGQQVTLSCSPISGHRSVSWYQQTPGQGLQFLFEYFSETQRNKGNFPGRFSGRQFSNSRSEMNVSTLELGDSALYLCASSLAGQGFGELFFGEGSRLTVL.

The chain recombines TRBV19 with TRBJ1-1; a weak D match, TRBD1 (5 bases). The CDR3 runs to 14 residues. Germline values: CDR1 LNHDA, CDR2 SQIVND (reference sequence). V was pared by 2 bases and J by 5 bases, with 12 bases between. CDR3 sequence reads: CASSISKGWTEAFF. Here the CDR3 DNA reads TGTGCCAGTAGTATATCCAAGGGGTGGACTGAAGCTTTCTTT.